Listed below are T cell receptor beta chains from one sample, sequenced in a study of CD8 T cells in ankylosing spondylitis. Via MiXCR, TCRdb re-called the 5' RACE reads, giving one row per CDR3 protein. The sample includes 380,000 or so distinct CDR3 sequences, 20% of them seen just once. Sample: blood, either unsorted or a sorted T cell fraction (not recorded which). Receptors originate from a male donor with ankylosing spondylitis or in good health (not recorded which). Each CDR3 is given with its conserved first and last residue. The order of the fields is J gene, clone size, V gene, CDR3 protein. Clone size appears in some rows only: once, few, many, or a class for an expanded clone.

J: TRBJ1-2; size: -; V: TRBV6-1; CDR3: CASSGWRREETFYGYTF
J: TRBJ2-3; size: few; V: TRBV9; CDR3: CASSGGGAYTQYF
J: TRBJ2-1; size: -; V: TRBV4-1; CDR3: CASSQDSQIYNEQFF
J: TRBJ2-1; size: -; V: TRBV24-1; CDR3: CATEVSSSGVSEQFF
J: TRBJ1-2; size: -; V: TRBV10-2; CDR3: CASTPTGDYGYTF
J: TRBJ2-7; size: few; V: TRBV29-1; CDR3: CSVQTWGAAWEQYF
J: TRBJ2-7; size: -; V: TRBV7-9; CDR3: CASLLTEEPYEQYF
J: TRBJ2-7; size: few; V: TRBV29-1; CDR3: CSVGLAGTYEQYF
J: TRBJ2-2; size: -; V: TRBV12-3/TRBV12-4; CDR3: CASSFETGINTGELFF
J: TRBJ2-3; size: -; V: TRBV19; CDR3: CATPDTQYF
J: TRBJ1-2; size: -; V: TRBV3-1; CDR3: CASSQVGEGNYGYTF
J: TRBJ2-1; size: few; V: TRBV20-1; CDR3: CSAMEPGTVGVFHNEQFF
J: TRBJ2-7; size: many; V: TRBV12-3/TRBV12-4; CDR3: CASRPQLGPEQYF
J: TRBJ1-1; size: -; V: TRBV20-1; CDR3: CSARAGDGNTEAFF
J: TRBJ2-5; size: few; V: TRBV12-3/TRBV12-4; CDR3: CASSLTSGAETQYF
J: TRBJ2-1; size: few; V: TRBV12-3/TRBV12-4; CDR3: CASTGGPYNEQFF
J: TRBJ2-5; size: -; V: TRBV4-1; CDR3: CASSQTGTAQETQYF
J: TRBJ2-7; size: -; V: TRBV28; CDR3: CATGGLNSYEQYF
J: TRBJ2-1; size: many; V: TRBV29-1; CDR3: CSVEERYNEQFF
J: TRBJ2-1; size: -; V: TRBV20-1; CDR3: CSARDLGRTISYNEQFF
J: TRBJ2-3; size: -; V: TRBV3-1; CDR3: CASSQEQRSSTDTQYF
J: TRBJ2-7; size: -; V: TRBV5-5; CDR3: CASSSPDRDRYEQYF
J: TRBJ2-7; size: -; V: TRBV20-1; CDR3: CSAMGIGPYEQYF
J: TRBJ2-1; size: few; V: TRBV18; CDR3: CASRGERTNEQFF
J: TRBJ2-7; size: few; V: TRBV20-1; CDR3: CSARDRQGFYEQYF
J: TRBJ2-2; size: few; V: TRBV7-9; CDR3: CASSPSSGNTGELFF
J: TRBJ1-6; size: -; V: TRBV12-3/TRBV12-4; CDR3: CASRTGRSSYNSPLHF
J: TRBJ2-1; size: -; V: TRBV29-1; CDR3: CSVWTGRDEQFF
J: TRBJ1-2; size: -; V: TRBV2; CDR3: CASSEGLANYGYTF
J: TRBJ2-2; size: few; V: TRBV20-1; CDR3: CSARDLRNTGELFF
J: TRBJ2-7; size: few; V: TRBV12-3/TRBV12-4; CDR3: CASSLTGVGGEQYF
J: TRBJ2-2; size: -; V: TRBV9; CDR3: CASSAPRTGLTGELFF
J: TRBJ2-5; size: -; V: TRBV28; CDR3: CASSFGEYTSFVETQYF